One sample yielded the 30 T cell receptor beta chains listed below, sequenced in a study of blood T cell repertoires in COVID-19. Method: immunoSEQ multiplex PCR; TCRdb's copy keeps in-frame clones and lacks some. The sample carries roughly 50,000 clones, around 84% recorded once. Material for sequencing was peripheral blood. The receptors were sampled from a man aged 45-65 years with acute or convalescent COVID-19.

The chain is built from TRBV29-1 and TRBJ2-1; tentative D call: TRBD2 (5 bases). Germline CDR1 and CDR2: SQVTM and ANQGSEA. The V gene lost 8 bases and the J gene lost 0 bases, with 11 bases spanning the gap. The CDR3 consists of 13 residues. The CDR3 region has the DNA TGCAGCACTAGGGAGTCCTCCTACAATGAGCAGTTCTTC. This translates into CSTRESSYNEQFF.

The chain recombines TRBV10-1 with TRBJ2-1; 15 nucleotides line up with TRBD2. V shed 6 bases and J 7 bases; nucleotides not matched to a gene: 7. CDR1 and CDR2 (germline): WNHNN, SYGVQD (reference sequence). This CDR3 has 16 amino acids. The CDR3 is CASSAGTSGRKNEQFF. CDR3 DNA sequence: TGCGCCAGCAGCGCCGGGACTAGCGGGAGGAAGAATGAGCAGTTCTTC.

The chain employs TRBV28 and TRBJ2-1, with unresolved D. The CDR3 spans 12 residues. The germline gives CDR1 MDHEN, CDR2 SYDVKM. The V gene lost 1 base and the J gene lost 6 bases, with 4 bases spanning the gap. The CDR3 protein is CASSLYRNEQFF. The CDR3 nucleotides read TGTGCCAGCAGTTTATATCGCAATGAGCAGTTCTTC.

This chain links TRBV5-1 with TRBJ1-6, with D hard to call. The CDR3 loop spans 18 amino acids. V lost 2 bases and J lost 2, with 17 bases in between. Germline CDR1 is SGHRS and CDR2 is YFSETQ. CDR3 loop: CASSLTSYGQTYNSPLHF. The CDR3 DNA reads as TGCGCCAGCAGCTTAACATCGTATGGGCAAACCTATAATTCACCCCTCCACTTT.

The chain employs TRBV3-1 (or the pseudogene TRBV3-2) and TRBJ1-4; D not resolved. Trimming removed 2 bases from V and 8 bases from J, with 12 bases in between. Per germline, CDR1 LGHDT and CDR2 YNNKEL (reference sequence). The CDR3 has 14 amino acids. CDR3 amino acids: CASSQRSGGEKLFF. The CDR3 DNA is TGTGCCAGCAGCCAAAGGTCAGGTGGGGAAAAACTGTTTTTT.

This chain uses TRBV19 with TRBJ2-7; 8 positions agree with TRBD2. Looked up from germline, CDR1 is LNHDA and CDR2 is SQIVND (reference sequence). This CDR3 contains 14 residues. V trimming: 0 bases; J trimming: 13 bases; junction bases outside the gene matches: 11. The CDR3 nucleotides are TGTGCCAGTAGTATAGACCCGTTTACTAGCGGCCAATACTTC. Residues: CASSIDPFTSGQYF.

This clone has only one observation. The chain carries TRBV11-2 and TRBJ1-1, with TRBD1 as a possible D gene (5 bases). CDR3 size: 16 residues. Germline CDR1 SGHAT, CDR2 FQNNGV. V was shortened by 0 bases and J by 1 base, with 12 bases between the two germline ends. Here the CDR3 DNA reads TGTGCCAGCAGCTTAGAGGGGCCAGTCCCGAACACTGAAGCTTTCTTT. Protein: CASSLEGPVPNTEAFF.

This chain uses TRBV28 with TRBJ2-7; 14 bases are shared with TRBD2. V trimming: 6 bases; J trimming: 7 bases; junction bases outside the gene matches: 8. The germline CDR1 and CDR2 sequences are MDHEN and SYDVKM. The CDR3 loop spans 15 amino acids. CDR3 sequence: CASRETSGRAGEQYF. The CDR3 nucleotides read TGTGCCAGCAGGGAGACTAGCGGGAGGGCCGGGGAGCAGTACTTC.

The rearrangement links TRBV19 to TRBJ1-1, with 12 bases identical to TRBD1. V was pared by 9 bases and J by 5 bases, with 13 bases of the junction left unmatched. There are 16 residues in the CDR3. Germline-derived CDR1 and CDR2 are LNHDA and SQIVND (reference sequence). CDR3 DNA: TGTGCCAGCTTTAAAACCGGGACAGGGGGCAGGACTGAAGCTTTCTTT. It codes for CASFKTGTGGRTEAFF.

The V gene is TRBV6-5, the J gene TRBJ2-5, with D uncertain. This CDR3 is 11 amino acids long. V was cut by 2 bases and J by 5 bases, with 3 bases left in between. Per germline, CDR1 MNHEY and CDR2 SVGAGI. The CDR3 reads CASSYRETQYF. DNA of the CDR3: TGTGCCAGCAGTTACCGGGAGACCCAGTACTTC.

This clone occurred a few times. The chain recombines TRBV6-5 with TRBJ2-7; D gene unclear. The germline V gene has CDR1 MNHEY and CDR2 SVGAGI. This CDR3 comprises 13 residues. Between the trimmed V and J ends, which lost 8 bases and 0 bases, there was a span of 11 bases. The CDR3: CASGRQSSYEQYF. The CDR3 nucleotides read TGTGCCAGCGGAAGACAAAGCTCCTACGAGCAGTACTTC.

V and J are TRBV4-2 and TRBJ2-7; D uncertain. Germline loops: CDR1 LGHNA, CDR2 YNFKEQ. The CDR3 has 13 amino acids. The V end was cut by 3 bases, the J end by 4 bases, with 10 bases between. The CDR3 nucleotides are TGTGCCAGCAGCCACGTGGTCGGGTACGAGCAGTACTTC. Its translation is CASSHVVGYEQYF.

This clone appeared once. V usage is TRBV19 and J usage is TRBJ1-4; D might be TRBD1 (6 bases). V shed 6 bases and J shed 0 bases, with 14 bases lying between them. The CDR3 spans 16 residues. Germline V lookup: CDR1 LNHDA, CDR2 SQIVND (reference sequence). Here the CDR3 reads CASSLWTDATNEKLFF. In DNA, the CDR3 is TGTGCCAGTAGCTTATGGACAGACGCAACTAATGAAAAACTGTTTTTT. The full variable domain, rest sourced from reference TRBV19 and TRBJ1-4, is DGGITQSPKYLFRKEGQNVTLSCEQNLNHDAMYWYRQDPGQGLRLIYYSQIVNDFQKGDIAEGYSVSREKKESFPLTVTSAQKNPTAFYLCASSLWTDATNEKLFFGSGTQLSVL.

The CDR3 here is CASSFGTGRDYGYTF. CDR3 DNA: TGTGCCAGCAGCTTTGGGACAGGCCGTGACTATGGCTACACCTTC. The rearrangement uses TRBV28 and TRBJ1-2, with TRBD1 matching over 8 bases. Germline assignment: CDR1 MDHEN and CDR2 SYDVKM. V lost 6 bases to trimming and J lost 3 bases; unmatched junction nucleotides: 9. The CDR3 has 15 residues.

This sequence joins TRBV11-3 and TRBJ2-5, with D maybe TRBD1 (6 bases). V lost 4 bases to trimming and J lost 6 bases, with 15 bases between them. CDR3 length equals 14 residues. CDR1 and CDR2 (germline): SGHNT, YENEEA. The CDR3 DNA follows: TGTGCCAGCAGCTCGAGGACAGAGGACCAGACCCAGTACTTC. This gives the protein CASSSRTEDQTQYF.

The chain recombines TRBV20-1 with TRBJ1-2; D remains ambiguous. The CDR3 sequence is 11 residues long. V was trimmed by 8 bases and J by 8 bases, leaving 15 bases between them. Germline loops: CDR1 DFQATT, CDR2 SNEGSKA (reference sequence). The CDR3 sequence is CSYPLTMGYTF. The CDR3, as DNA: TGCAGTTACCCCTTGACTATGGGCTACACCTTC.

The CDR3 loop is CASSPGPEPNYGYTF. DNA for the CDR3: TGTGCCAGCAGCCCTGGGCCCGAACCTAACTATGGCTACACCTTC. This sequence joins TRBV7-3 and TRBJ1-2; D unclear. CDR1 SGHTA and CDR2 FQGTGA come from the germline V gene. Trimming stripped 5 bases from V and 0 bases from J, with 13 bases between. The CDR3 is 15 residues long.

This clone came up once. The genes are TRBV9 and TRBJ1-6; unclear D gene. The V and J ends lost 3 bases and 5 bases respectively, with 6 bases between them. In germline, CDR1 is SGDLS, CDR2 YYNGEE. The CDR3 consists of 13 residues. CDR3 region: CASSAKNNSPLHF. As DNA, the CDR3 is TGTGCCAGCAGCGCTAAGAATAATTCACCCCTCCACTTT.

This clone was seen a few times. V and J are TRBV5-4 and TRBJ1-2; TRBD1 aligns across 7 bases. Germline assignment: CDR1 SGHNT and CDR2 YYREEE (reference sequence). This CDR3 region has 14 residues. J was trimmed by 3 bases and V by 4 bases; bases with no gene match: 6. In DNA, the CDR3 is TGTGCCAGCAGCAAACAAGGGGGCGACTATGGCTACACCTTC. This gives the protein CASSKQGGDYGYTF.

The chain carries TRBV7-9 and TRBJ2-3; TRBD1 might be the D (5 bases). The CDR3 spans 15 residues. Deletions cut 5 bases from V and 2 bases from J, with 14 bases between. Germline V gives CDR1 SEHNR, CDR2 FQNEAQ (reference sequence). The CDR3 sequence: CASSPTEMHTDTQYF. In nucleotides, the CDR3 is TGTGCCAGCAGCCCGACAGAGATGCACACAGATACGCAGTATTTT.

The CDR3 region has the DNA TGTGCCAGCAGCTTAGTTTCGGGAGGCCAAGAGACCCAGTACTTC. This sequence encodes CASSLVSGGQETQYF. V and J are TRBV7-2 and TRBJ2-5; 7 nucleotides agree with TRBD2. The CDR3 consists of 15 residues. CDR1 SGHTA and CDR2 FQGNSA come from the germline V gene. The ends lost 1 base at V and 1 base at J; junction bases unmatched: 3.

The rearrangement uses TRBV28 and TRBJ2-7, with 11 nucleotides matching TRBD2. This CDR3 has 15 amino acids. The germline gives CDR1 MDHEN, CDR2 SYDVKM. The V and J ends lost 7 bases and 0 bases, in that order; junction bases with no gene match: 5. The CDR3 bases are TGTGCCAGCATCACTAGCGGGAGCGCCTCCTACGAGCAGTACTTC. Translation gives CASITSGSASYEQYF.

The rearrangement links TRBV2 to TRBJ2-7; 9 bases align to TRBD2. Germline V lookup: CDR1 SNHLY, CDR2 FYNNEI. The V segment lost 4 bases and the J segment 5 bases; nucleotides outside the gene matches: 3. The CDR3 sequence is 13 residues long. The CDR3, as DNA: TGTGCCAGCAGTGCGGCGGGGGGGAACGAGCAGTACTTC. Translated: CASSAAGGNEQYF.

The chain is built from TRBV3-1 (or the pseudogene TRBV3-2) and TRBJ1-2, with D tentatively TRBD1 (6 bases). V was clipped by 0 bases and J by 8 bases, with 19 bases between them. The CDR3 is 16 amino acids. The germline V gene has CDR1 LGHDT and CDR2 YNNKEL (reference sequence). CDR3 sequence (DNA): TGTGCCAGCAGCCAAGATACGGGGGGCCCCTTTTCGGGCTACACCTTC. Amino acid sequence: CASSQDTGGPFSGYTF.

This clone was seen once. The J gene is TRBJ1-4, the V gene TRBV7-9, with D unresolved. V was pared by 4 bases and J by 6 bases, with 15 bases between. The CDR3 covers 15 residues. Germline assignment: CDR1 SEHNR and CDR2 FQNEAQ (reference sequence). CDR3 DNA: TGTGCCAGCAGCTCGAACCAGAGAGGAGATGAAAAACTGTTTTTT. It specifies CASSSNQRGDEKLFF.

The sample holds a few counts of this clone. The CDR3 nucleotides are TGTGCCAGCAGCCAACCACCGGACTGGACCCAAGAGACCCAGTACTTC. Translating it yields CASSQPPDWTQETQYF. The rearrangement joins TRBV3-1 (or the pseudogene TRBV3-2) to TRBJ2-5, with D tentatively TRBD2 (5 bases). The V gene lost 2 bases and the J gene lost 1 base, with 14 bases spanning the gap. Germline lookup yields CDR1 LGHDT and CDR2 YNNKEL (reference sequence). The CDR3 sequence is 16 residues long.

The chain joins TRBV19 to TRBJ1-2; D is uncertain. Trimming left V 4 bases short and J 5 bases short, with 11 bases between. In germline, CDR1 is LNHDA, CDR2 SQIVND (reference sequence). The CDR3 sequence is 13 residues long. Written as DNA, the CDR3 is TGTGCCAGTAGTACCTCTACCGGGTATGGCTACACCTTC. Amino acids: CASSTSTGYGYTF.

The chain carries TRBV6-5 and TRBJ2-2; a possible D gene is TRBD2 (6 bases). V lost 6 bases, J lost 4 bases, and 15 bases lay in between. The V gene's germline CDR1 is MNHEY and CDR2 SVGAGI. This CDR3 region has 15 residues. In DNA form, the CDR3 reads TGTGCCAGCAGGACTAGGGTGATGCGCACCGGGGAGCTGTTTTTT. Its translation is CASRTRVMRTGELFF.

This chain uses TRBV7-9 with TRBJ1-4; D is possibly TRBD1 (6 bases). V lost 3 bases to trimming and J lost 8 bases, with 13 bases between them. CDR1 and CDR2 (germline): SEHNR, FQNEAQ (reference sequence). CDR3 size: 14 residues. The CDR3 region is CASSFQGLGEKLFF. The CDR3 DNA is TGTGCCAGCAGCTTTCAGGGGTTGGGGGAAAAACTGTTTTTT.

V usage is TRBV10-3 and J usage is TRBJ1-1, with a tentative D call TRBD1 (6 bases). The CDR3 is 15 amino acids. The V and J ends lost 2 bases and 1 base respectively, with 11 bases between them. Germline V CDR1 and CDR2: ENHRY, SYGVKD. The CDR3 sequence is CAISELGHTNTEAFF. Written as DNA, the CDR3 is TGTGCCATCAGTGAGCTGGGACATACGAACACTGAAGCTTTCTTT.